Listed below are T cell receptor beta chains from one sample, sequenced in a study of siplizumab effects on memory and regulatory T cells. Clones were read by immunoSEQ multiplex PCR, and TCRdb kept only the in-frame ones, dropping some. In the table there are 100,000 to 120,000 clones, around 93% of which are singletons. The specimen sequenced was CD4+ T cells sorted from blood. All receptors derive from a human donor in good health. The CDR3 runs from the conserved cysteine through the conserved F or W. The D gene is left open where the match is weak. Some rows have no size entry. The others give once, few or many, or a class for an expanded clone.

DNA,CDR3,D,J,length,size,V
TGTGCCAGCAGTGAAGCAGTTTCGCCGCCCCAGCATTTT,CASSEAVSPPQHF,.,TRBJ1-5,13,few,TRBV6-1
TGTGCCAGCAGGGGGGTTGGTCTAGCCAAAAACATTCAGTACTTC,CASRGVGLAKNIQYF,.,TRBJ2-4,15,.,TRBV6-1
TGTGCCAGCAGACAGGGGACTGGAAACACCATATATTTT,CASRQGTGNTIYF,TRBD1,TRBJ1-3,13,.,TRBV2
TGTGCCAGCTCACCGGCAGGGATGTACGAGCAGTACTTC,CASSPAGMYEQYF,.,TRBJ2-7,13,.,TRBV18
TGTGCCAGCAGCCTGCGGACAGGGGGCCTGGGGCAGCCCCAGCATTTT,CASSLRTGGLGQPQHF,TRBD1,TRBJ1-5,16,few,TRBV7-2
TGTGCCAGCAGCTTAGGACCGAATGAAAAACTGTTTTTT,CASSLGPNEKLFF,.,TRBJ1-4,13,once,TRBV7-3
TGTGCCAGCAGCCAGACAGGGGTGCAGTTCTTC,CASSQTGVQFF,TRBD1,TRBJ2-1,11,.,TRBV27
TGTGCCAGCAGTTATAGGAGCACAGATACGCAGTATTTT,CASSYRSTDTQYF,.,TRBJ2-3,13,.,TRBV6-5
TGTGCCAGCAGTGAACCGCACAGGGGAAAACTGTTTTTT,CASSEPHRGKLFF,TRBD1,TRBJ1-4,13,.,TRBV6-1
TGTGCCTGGAGTCCCGGGGACGGATACTACGAGCAGTACTTC,CAWSPGDGYYEQYF,.,TRBJ2-7,14,.,TRBV30
TGTGCCAGCAGCTTCGGGCAGGGATCCACTGAAGCTTTCTTT,CASSFGQGSTEAFF,.,TRBJ1-1,14,.,TRBV11-2
TGTGCCAGCGCGGGTTTCTATAATTCACCCCTCCACTTT,CASAGFYNSPLHF,.,TRBJ1-6,13,.,TRBV6-5
TGTGCCAGCAGTTCTCAGGGGAGCTCTGGAAACACCATATATTTT,CASSSQGSSGNTIYF,.,TRBJ1-3,15,.,TRBV6-5
TGTGCCAGCAGCGAACAGCTCATGAACACTGAAGCTTTCTTT,CASSEQLMNTEAFF,.,TRBJ1-1,14,.,TRBV2
TGTGCCAGTAGTATTATGGCAACCCAAGAGACCCAGTACTTC,CASSIMATQETQYF,.,TRBJ2-5,14,.,TRBV19
TGTGCCAGTAGTAAAAGACAGGGGAACGACGAGCAGTACTTC,CASSKRQGNDEQYF,TRBD1,TRBJ2-7,14,.,TRBV19
TGTGCCAGCAGCTCCCGAGGGGGGGTAACTGAAGCTTTCTTT,CASSSRGGVTEAFF,.,TRBJ1-1,14,.,TRBV7-9
TGCGCCAGCAGAGCCGCCACGAACACCGGGGAGCTGTTTTTT,CASRAATNTGELFF,.,TRBJ2-2,14,once,TRBV5-1
TGCGCCAGCAGCTGGGGCCTGACTAGCGTCTACAATGAGCAGTTCTTC,CASSWGLTSVYNEQFF,TRBD2,TRBJ2-1,16,.,TRBV5-1
TGTGCCAGCAGTCCCCCCCGGGACACCCCACGGTGGGAGACCCAGTACTTC,CASSPPRDTPRWETQYF,.,TRBJ2-5,17,.,TRBV27
TGTGCCAGTAGATTGAACAGTTTCACAGATACGCAGTATTTT,CASRLNSFTDTQYF,.,TRBJ2-3,14,.,TRBV19
TGTGCCAGTGGACAGGGGATAGATACGCAGTATTTT,CASGQGIDTQYF,TRBD1,TRBJ2-3,12,.,TRBV7-9
TGCGCCAGCAGCTTGGTGGCTGCTAGCACAGATACGCAGTATTTT,CASSLVAASTDTQYF,.,TRBJ2-3,15,.,TRBV5-1
TGTGCCAGCAGCCGCGACTCGGGCTATAATTCACCCCTCCACTTT,CASSRDSGYNSPLHF,.,TRBJ1-6,15,.,TRBV7-9
TGTGCCAGCCGCCCGGGAGGGTCTCGGGGCGAGCAGTACTTC,CASRPGGSRGEQYF,TRBD2,TRBJ2-7,14,.,TRBV10-3
TGCGCCAGCAGCTTAGGACAGGGTCGTTACGAGCAGTACTTC,CASSLGQGRYEQYF,TRBD1,TRBJ2-7,14,.,TRBV5-1
TGTGCCAGCAGCTTACCCGGGACAGGGCTGGAGACCCAGTACTTC,CASSLPGTGLETQYF,TRBD1,TRBJ2-5,15,.,TRBV7-6
TGTGCCAGCAGCTTAGCAGGGGGTGGGGCCAACGTCCTGACTTTC,CASSLAGGGANVLTF,.,TRBJ2-6,15,.,TRBV7-9
TGTGCCAGCAGCTTAGGGACAATCGAAACGCAGTACTTC,CASSLGTIETQYF,.,TRBJ2-7,13,.,TRBV7-6
TGTGCCACCTCGCCAGGGAGTTGGGAAAAACTGTTTTTT,CATSPGSWEKLFF,.,TRBJ1-4,13,.,TRBV6-5
TGTGCCTGGAGTGTACGTGGGTGGGGTACCGGGGAGCTGTTTTTT,CAWSVRGWGTGELFF,.,TRBJ2-2,15,.,TRBV30
TGCGCCAGCAGGGGGACAGGGAGGATCGGCTACACCTTC,CASRGTGRIGYTF,TRBD1,TRBJ1-2,13,few,TRBV5-1
TGTGCCAGCAGTGAAGGGGGCCCTCCCGGCTACACCTTC,CASSEGGPPGYTF,.,TRBJ1-2,13,.,TRBV25-1
TGTGCCAGCAGTTTAAGGGTTACCCAAAGCAATCAGCCCCAGCATTTT,CASSLRVTQSNQPQHF,.,TRBJ1-5,16,once,TRBV6-5
TGTGCCAGCAGCCCCCAGTTTCCCGGGGAGCTGTTTTTT,CASSPQFPGELFF,.,TRBJ2-2,13,.,TRBV27
TGTGCCAGCAGAAATACCGGGGGTGAAAAACTGTTTTTT,CASRNTGGEKLFF,.,TRBJ1-4,13,.,TRBV2
TGTGCCAGCAGTTCGACGATTGGTGAGACCCAGTACTTC,CASSSTIGETQYF,.,TRBJ2-5,13,.,TRBV27
TGCGCCAGCAGCATACAAGTCTCTGGGGCCAACGTCCTGACTTTC,CASSIQVSGANVLTF,.,TRBJ2-6,15,.,TRBV5-1
TGTGCCAGCAGACTAGACAGGGGGAGCTACGAGCAGTACTTC,CASRLDRGSYEQYF,TRBD1,TRBJ2-7,14,.,TRBV6-6
TGTGCCAGCAGCTCGAGGGACTCCGCCTCCTACAATGAGCAGTTCTTC,CASSSRDSASYNEQFF,.,TRBJ2-1,16,.,TRBV7-8
TGTGCCAGCAGGAATACAGCCGGGTCCTATGGCTACACCTTC,CASRNTAGSYGYTF,.,TRBJ1-2,14,.,TRBV2
TGTGCCAGCAGCTTGGGGCAGGGGCAGGGCTACACCTTC,CASSLGQGQGYTF,.,TRBJ1-2,13,once,TRBV7-3
TGTGCCAGCAGATGGGTAGCTGGGGCCAAAAACATTCAGTACTTC,CASRWVAGAKNIQYF,.,TRBJ2-4,15,.,TRBV6-1
TGTGCCAGCAGCGCCAACAGGGGTTCCTACAATGAGCAGTTCTTC,CASSANRGSYNEQFF,TRBD1,TRBJ2-1,15,.,TRBV7-2
TGTGCCAGCAGATTGAGCCCGGGGGGCAATGAGCAGTTCTTC,CASRLSPGGNEQFF,TRBD2,TRBJ2-1,14,.,TRBV5-6
TGTGCCAGCAGCACACCCATTGACAGGGGGCTTGGAAACACCATATATTTT,CASSTPIDRGLGNTIYF,TRBD1,TRBJ1-3,17,.,TRBV11-2
TGTGCCAGCAGTGGCGCGGGACAGGGGGCTCAAGAGCAGTACTTC,CASSGAGQGAQEQYF,TRBD1,TRBJ2-7,15,.,TRBV28
TGTGCCAGTAATCTGCGGGGGGGCAGCTCCTACGAGCAGTACTTC,CASNLRGGSSYEQYF,TRBD2,TRBJ2-7,15,.,TRBV19
TGTGCCAGCACCAGAATACAGAACACCGGGGAGCTGTTTTTT,CASTRIQNTGELFF,.,TRBJ2-2,14,few,TRBV7-8
TGTGCCATCAGTGAGTCGACCCTGGGAGCTTTCTTT,CAISESTLGAFF,.,TRBJ1-1,12,.,TRBV10-3